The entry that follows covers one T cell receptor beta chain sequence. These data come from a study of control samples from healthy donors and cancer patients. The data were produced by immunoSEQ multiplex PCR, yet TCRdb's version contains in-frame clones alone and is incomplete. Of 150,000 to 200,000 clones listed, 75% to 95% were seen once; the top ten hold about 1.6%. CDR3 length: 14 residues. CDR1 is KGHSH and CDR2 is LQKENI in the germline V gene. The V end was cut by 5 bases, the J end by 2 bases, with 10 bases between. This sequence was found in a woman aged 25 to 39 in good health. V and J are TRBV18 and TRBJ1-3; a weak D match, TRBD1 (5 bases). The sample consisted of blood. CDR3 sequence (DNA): TGTGCCAGCTCAACTGGGGGTACTGGAAACACCATATATTTT. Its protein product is CASSTGGTGNTIYF.